This TCR beta chain was sequenced for a study of cytomegalovirus exposure and HLA in healthy donors. About the study: Genotyping showed approximately 81% of about 370 donors falling in the Caucasian-associated ancestry cluster.

PCR employed 60 Vbeta and 13 Jbeta primers. Measured with immunoSEQ multiplex PCR; TCRdb has only the in-frame clones, and not every one. Counted here are about 55,000 clones, roughly 70% occurring once; the ten biggest clones make up 30% to 35%. Germline loops: CDR1 MDHEN, CDR2 SYDVKM. The CDR3 has 13 residues. The V end lost 5 bases, the J end lost 5 bases, and 13 bases lay between the germline ends. Sequencing used PBMCs. The TCR comes from a man in his forties or fifties in good health and CMV-seropositive. The rearrangement uses TRBV28 and TRBJ2-7, with a tentative D call TRBD2 (5 bases). The CDR3 nucleotides read TGTGCCAGCAGTATCGTTACCGGGAACGAGCAGTACTTC. Residues: CASSIVTGNEQYF.